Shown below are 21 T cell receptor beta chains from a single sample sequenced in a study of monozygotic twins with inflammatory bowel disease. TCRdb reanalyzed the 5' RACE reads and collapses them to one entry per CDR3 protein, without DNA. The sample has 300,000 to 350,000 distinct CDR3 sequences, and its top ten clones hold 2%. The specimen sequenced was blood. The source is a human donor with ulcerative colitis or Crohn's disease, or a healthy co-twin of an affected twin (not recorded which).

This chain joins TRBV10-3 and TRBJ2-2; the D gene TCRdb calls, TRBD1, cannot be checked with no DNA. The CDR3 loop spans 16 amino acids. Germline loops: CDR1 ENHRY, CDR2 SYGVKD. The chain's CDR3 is CAISESLGTTTGELFF.

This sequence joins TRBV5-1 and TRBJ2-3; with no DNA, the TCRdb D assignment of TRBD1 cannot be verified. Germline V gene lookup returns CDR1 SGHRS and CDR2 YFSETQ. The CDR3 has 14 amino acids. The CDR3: CASSSWTLADTQYF.

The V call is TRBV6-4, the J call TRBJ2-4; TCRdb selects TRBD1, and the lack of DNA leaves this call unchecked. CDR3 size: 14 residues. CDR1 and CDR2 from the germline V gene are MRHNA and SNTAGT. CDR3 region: CASRYRGFGNMQYF.

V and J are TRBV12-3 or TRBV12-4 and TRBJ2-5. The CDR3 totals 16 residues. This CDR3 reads CASSFRVLGNSQTQYF.

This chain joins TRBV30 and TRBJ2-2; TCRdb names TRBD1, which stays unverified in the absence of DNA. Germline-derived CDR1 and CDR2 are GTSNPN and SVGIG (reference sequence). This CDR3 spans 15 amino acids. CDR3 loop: CAWRTLGQNAGELFF.

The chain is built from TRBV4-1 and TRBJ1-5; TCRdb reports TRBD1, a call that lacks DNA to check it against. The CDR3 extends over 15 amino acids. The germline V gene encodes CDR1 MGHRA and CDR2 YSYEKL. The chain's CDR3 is CASKTSKTGNQPQHF.

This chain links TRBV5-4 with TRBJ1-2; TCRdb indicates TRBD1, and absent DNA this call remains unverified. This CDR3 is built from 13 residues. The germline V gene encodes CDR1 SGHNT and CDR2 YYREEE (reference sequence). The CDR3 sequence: CASSWEGEYGYTF.

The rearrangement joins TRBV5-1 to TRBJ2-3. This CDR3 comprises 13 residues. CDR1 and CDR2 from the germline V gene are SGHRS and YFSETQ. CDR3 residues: CASSLPTTDTQYF.

CDR3 protein: CSAREGPKDTQYF. The chain combines TRBV20-1 with TRBJ2-3. This CDR3 is built from 13 residues. Germline loops: CDR1 DFQATT, CDR2 SNEGSKA (reference sequence).

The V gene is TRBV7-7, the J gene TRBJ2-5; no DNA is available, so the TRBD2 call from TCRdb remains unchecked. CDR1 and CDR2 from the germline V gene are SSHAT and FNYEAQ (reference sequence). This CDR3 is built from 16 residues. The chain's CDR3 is CASSLSGTSRPETQYF.

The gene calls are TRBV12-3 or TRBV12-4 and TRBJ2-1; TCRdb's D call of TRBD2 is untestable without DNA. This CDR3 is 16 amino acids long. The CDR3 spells CASRSLAGGPRGEQFF.

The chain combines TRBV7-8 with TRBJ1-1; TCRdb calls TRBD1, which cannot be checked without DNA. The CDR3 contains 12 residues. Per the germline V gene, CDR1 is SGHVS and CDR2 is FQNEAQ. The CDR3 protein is CASSLSRTEAFF.

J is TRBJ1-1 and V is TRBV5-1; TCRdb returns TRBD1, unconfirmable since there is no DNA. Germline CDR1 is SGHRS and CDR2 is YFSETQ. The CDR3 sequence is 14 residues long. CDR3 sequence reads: CASSANRDRGEAFF. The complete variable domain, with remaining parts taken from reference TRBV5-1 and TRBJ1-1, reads KAGVTQTPRYLIKTRGQQVTLSCSPISGHRSVSWYQQTPGQGLQFLFEYFSETQRNKGNFPGRFSGRQFSNSRSEMNVSTLELGDSALYLCASSANRDRGEAFFGQGTRLTVV.

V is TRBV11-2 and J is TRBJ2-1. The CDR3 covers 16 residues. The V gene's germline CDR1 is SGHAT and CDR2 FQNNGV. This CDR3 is CASSRIGGATYNEQFF.

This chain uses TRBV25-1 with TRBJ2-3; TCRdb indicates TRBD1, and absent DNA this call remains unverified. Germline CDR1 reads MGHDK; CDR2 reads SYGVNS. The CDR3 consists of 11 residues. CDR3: CASGGGVTQYF. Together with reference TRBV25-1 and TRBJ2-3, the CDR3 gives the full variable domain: EADIYQTPRYLVIGTGKKITLECSQTMGHDKMYWYQQDPGMELHLIHYSYGVNSTEKGDLSSESTVSRIRTEHFPLTLESARPSHTSQYLCASGGGVTQYFGPGTRLTVL.

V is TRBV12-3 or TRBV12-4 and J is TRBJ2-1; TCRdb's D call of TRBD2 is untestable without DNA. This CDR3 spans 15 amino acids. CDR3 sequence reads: CASSLVYSGNNEQFF.

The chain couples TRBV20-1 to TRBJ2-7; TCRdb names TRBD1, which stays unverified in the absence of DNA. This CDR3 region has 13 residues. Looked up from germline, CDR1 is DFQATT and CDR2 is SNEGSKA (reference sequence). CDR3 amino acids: CSARWDRSYEQYF.

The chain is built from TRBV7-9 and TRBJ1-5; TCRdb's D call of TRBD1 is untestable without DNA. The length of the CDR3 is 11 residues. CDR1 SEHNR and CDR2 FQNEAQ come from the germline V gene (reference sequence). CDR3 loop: CASSTGGPQHF.

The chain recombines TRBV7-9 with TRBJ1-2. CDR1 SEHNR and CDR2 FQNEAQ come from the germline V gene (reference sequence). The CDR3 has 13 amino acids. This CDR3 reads CASSPRLADGYTF.

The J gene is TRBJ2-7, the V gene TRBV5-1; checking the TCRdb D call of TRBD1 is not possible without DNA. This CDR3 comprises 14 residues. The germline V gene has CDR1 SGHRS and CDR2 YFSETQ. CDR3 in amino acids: CASSPALGPLEQYF.

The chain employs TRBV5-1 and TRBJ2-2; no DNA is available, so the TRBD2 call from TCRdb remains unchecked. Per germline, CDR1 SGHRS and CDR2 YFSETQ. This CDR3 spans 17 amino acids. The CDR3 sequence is CASSPGLAGAATGELFF.